The text below deals with one TCR beta chain. This receptor's antigen is unknown. Base qualities are missing; no much larger clone stands one base away. The sample belongs to a study of blood T cell repertoires in COVID-19 (dated by TCRdb to the early 2020s). General notes on the study: Collaborator samples came from the United States, Italy and Spain and covered acute and convalescent phases of COVID-19. The prospective study material was composed of cDNA or gDNA derived from T cells, B-cell-depleted T cells, or PBMCs. Where HLA class I and class II types were available, the types were taken from metadata supplied by the sample provider, not from assay-based typing. Deeply sampled blood TCRbeta repertoires from subjects exposed to, actively infected with, or recovered from COVID-19 were included in the dataset. The samples were drawn from the first 160 participants of the ongoing ImmuneRACE study and from some 1,300 subjects provided by 6 global collaborators. The sample metadata nearly always contained a de-identified subject ID, COVID-19 status, age in years and sex. The repertoires were released in a freely available public database intended as a resource for research on the immune response to SARS-CoV-2. The full study reports these points: Clinical and demographic metadata were provided uncurated, with the amount varying by source and participant.

TCRbeta CDR3 regions were amplified from genomic DNA by means of the immunoSEQ Assay, a bias-controlled multiplex PCR. Per the authors' processing: The number of nucleated cells in each sample was estimated from the amplification of reference gene primers within the assay. To quantify the absolute abundance of each unique TCRbeta CDR3 rearrangement, sequence reads were collapsed and filtered. Productive Simpson clonality was computed per sample as the square root of Simpson's diversity index over productive rearrangements. TCRdb carries this immuneACCESS record with in-frame sequences only. Its versions omit some clonotypes, under half of them owing to an unresolved V gene in the studies checked, with the rest unexplained. V and J calls and clone size are given by that table; D and trimming were obtained from the DNA. The sample table lists under 250,000 clones, about 86% of them with a count of one. The top ten clonotypes cover approximately 4.8% of the sample.

Whole blood was collected in K2EDTA tubes by collaborating institutions according to the institutions' own protocols. For TCRbeta analysis, collaborator samples were shipped as frozen whole blood, as isolated PBMCs, or as DNA extracted from either sample type. The cysteine opens and the phenylalanine closes a CDR3 of 12 amino acids. The sequence is cut down to CDR3 DNA, 36 bases in frame from base 1. Deletion took 10 bases off V and 5 bases off J, with a span of 14 bases between the germline ends. As encoded in the germline V gene (reference sequence), CDR1 is SGHNT while CDR2 is YYREEE. The sequence was obtained from a man aged 50-59 years with active or convalescent COVID-19. The chain is made from TRBV5-4 and TRBJ2-3; a tentative D match to TRBD1 spans 6 bases. The sample comprised peripheral blood. In nucleotides, the sequence is TGTGCCGGTGGGGGCGGAGGAGATACGCAGTATTTT. It is translated as CAGGGGGDTQYF.